This T cell receptor (beta chain) was sequenced in a study of control samples from healthy donors and cancer patients. Germline values: CDR1 ENHRY, CDR2 SYGVKD. The CDR3 runs 14 residues. V lost 5 bases, J lost 4 bases, and 1 base stayed unmatched. Assay: immunoSEQ multiplex PCR; the TCRdb copy retains only in-frame clones and omits some. The sample yields under 50,000 clones, about 87% seen once. The sequence derives from an older woman with lung cancer. The chain combines TRBV10-3 with TRBJ2-2, with 10 bases identical to TRBD2. Sequencing used PBMCs. The CDR3 nucleotides are TGTGCCATCAGTCTAGCGGGGGCCACCGGGGAGCTGTTTTTT. Protein sequence: CAISLAGATGELFF.